Following are 32 T cell receptor beta chains from one sample sequenced in a study of blood T cell repertoires in COVID-19. TCRdb keeps only in-frame clones here, not all; method: immunoSEQ multiplex PCR. This sample has roughly 250,000 clones, with around 85% found just once. The specimen was PBMCs or T cells enriched from blood (not recorded which). These receptors came from a woman aged 30 to 39 who had recovered from COVID-19.

This clone was detected a few times. The chain has TRBV2 and TRBJ1-3, with a weak D call TRBD1 (6 bases). Trimming pared 7 bases from V and 0 bases from J, leaving 13 bases between. The CDR3 is 15 residues long. CDR1 is SNHLY, CDR2 FYNNEI, per germline. The CDR3 protein is CASIRGDISGNTIYF. CDR3 nucleotides: TGTGCCAGCATCCGAGGGGACATCTCTGGAAACACCATATATTTT.

V and J are TRBV27 and TRBJ2-1; possibly TRBD2 for D (6 bases). The germline V gene has CDR1 MNHEY and CDR2 SMNVEV (reference sequence). V was shortened by 2 bases and J by 2 bases, with 10 bases between the two germline ends. This CDR3 is 15 amino acids long. The CDR3 coding sequence is TGTGCCAGCAGTTTAACCGGGAGCCCCTACAATGAGCAGTTCTTC. Translation gives CASSLTGSPYNEQFF.

The J gene is TRBJ2-2, the V gene TRBV11-2; D call uncertain. CDR3 length equals 14 residues. Germline-derived CDR1 and CDR2 are SGHAT and FQNNGV. Trimming pared 2 bases from V and 2 bases from J, leaving 6 bases between. CDR3 sequence reads: CASSLQINTGELFF. CDR3 bases: TGTGCCAGCAGCTTACAAATCAACACCGGGGAGCTGTTTTTT.

This chain connects TRBV19 to TRBJ2-3; D not resolved. The CDR3 covers 13 residues. The germline V gene encodes CDR1 LNHDA and CDR2 SQIVND (reference sequence). V lost 3 bases and J lost 5, with 9 bases in between. CDR3 nucleotide sequence: TGTGCCAGTAGTATCCTAGTTGAAGATACGCAGTATTTT. Residues: CASSILVEDTQYF.

This chain uses TRBV19 with TRBJ1-1; TRBD1 is a possible D gene (6 bases). Deletions cut 6 bases from V and 1 base from J, with 18 bases between. This CDR3 is 16 amino acids long. Germline V CDR1 and CDR2: LNHDA, SQIVND (reference sequence). The chain's CDR3 is CASSHRTVKGNTEAFF. The DNA of the CDR3 is TGTGCCAGTAGCCACCGGACAGTTAAGGGGAACACTGAAGCTTTCTTT.

The gene calls are TRBV28 and TRBJ1-5; TRBD1 matches 8 bases. J was trimmed by 2 bases and V by 3 bases; bases with no gene match: 12. The CDR3 loop spans 18 amino acids. The germline CDR1 and CDR2 sequences are MDHEN and SYDVKM. CDR3 bases: TGTGCCAGCAGTTTCAGACAGGGGACGATGGTTGGCAATCAGCCCCAGCATTTT. Translation: CASSFRQGTMVGNQPQHF.

This clone appeared once. V gene TRBV14 combines with J gene TRBJ1-2; the D is unclear. Germline CDR1 and CDR2: SGHDN and FVKESK. The CDR3 covers 15 residues. V was trimmed by 0 bases and J by 0 bases, leaving 8 bases between them. CDR3 nucleotide sequence: TGTGCCAGCAGCCAAGATCTAACTTCTAACTATGGCTACACCTTC. It translates to CASSQDLTSNYGYTF.

In this sample, this clone turned up once. The V call is TRBV24-1, the J call TRBJ2-5; the match to TRBD2 covers 7 bases. Germline lookup yields CDR1 KGHDR and CDR2 SFDVKD. The CDR3 runs 16 residues. V lost 3 bases to trimming and J lost 10 bases; unmatched junction nucleotides: 16. CDR3 coding DNA: TGTGCCACCAGTGATGGGAGGGGAGCCCTGGAGGAGTACCAGTACTTC. Its translation is CATSDGRGALEEYQYF.

The chain recombines TRBV19 with TRBJ1-1; D is perhaps TRBD1 (6 bases). There are 12 residues in the CDR3. V gave up 4 bases and J gave up 4 bases, with 7 bases separating them. The V gene's germline CDR1 is LNHDA and CDR2 SQIVND (reference sequence). The CDR3 nucleotides read TGTGCCAGTAGTACAGGGGTCACTGAAGCTTTCTTT. This translates into CASSTGVTEAFF.

The chain carries TRBV30 and TRBJ1-2; weak D call: TRBD1 (6 bases). V was shortened by 0 bases and J by 6 bases, with 14 bases between the two germline ends. Germline lookup yields CDR1 GTSNPN and CDR2 SVGIG (reference sequence). The CDR3 spans 14 residues. The CDR3 loop is CAWSVQGFDNGYTF. CDR3 in DNA: TGTGCCTGGAGTGTACAGGGATTTGATAATGGCTACACCTTC.

V gene TRBV7-9 combines with J gene TRBJ2-7; no clear D gene. The germline V gene has CDR1 SEHNR and CDR2 FQNEAQ (reference sequence). This CDR3 is built from 13 residues. V was clipped by 3 bases and J by 3 bases, with 9 bases between them. The CDR3 bases are TGTGCCAGCAGCTTCCGAGGTCTCTACGAGCAGTACTTC. Protein: CASSFRGLYEQYF.

This CDR3 reads CATSRGPDRVEEKLFF. The CDR3 region has the DNA TGTGCCACCAGCAGAGGCCCAGACAGGGTTGAAGAAAAACTGTTTTTT. The rearrangement links TRBV15 to TRBJ1-4; 7 nucleotides line up with TRBD1. Germline V gene lookup returns CDR1 LNHNV and CDR2 YYDKDF (reference sequence). The V gene end was trimmed by 1 base and the J gene end by 8 bases; junction bases not matched to a gene: 10. The CDR3 is 16 amino acids.

The gene calls are TRBV7-7 and TRBJ2-7; weak D call: TRBD1 (6 bases). This CDR3 comprises 14 residues. Germline CDR1 reads SSHAT; CDR2 reads FNYEAQ (reference sequence). Between the trimmed V and J ends, which lost 1 base and 8 bases, there was a span of 15 bases. CDR3 sequence reads: CASSLGGPEGKQYF. In DNA form, the CDR3 reads TGTGCCAGCAGCTTAGGGGGGCCTGAGGGTAAGCAGTACTTC. The variable domain in full, completed from reference TRBV7-7 and TRBJ2-7, reads GAGVSQSPRYKVTKRGQDVTLRCDPISSHATLYWYQQALGQGPEFLTYFNYEAQPDKSGLPSDRFSAERPEGSISTLTIQRTEQRDSAMYRCASSLGGPEGKQYFGPGTRLTVT.

The chain employs TRBV19 and TRBJ1-2; tentative D call: TRBD1 (6 bases). CDR1 LNHDA and CDR2 SQIVND come from the germline V gene (reference sequence). The V gene lost 2 bases and the J gene lost 2 bases, with 18 bases spanning the gap. This CDR3 is built from 17 residues. The CDR3 DNA sequence: TGTGCCAGTAGTATAACCCGAAAACAGGGTCAAAACTATGGCTACACCTTC. Amino acids: CASSITRKQGQNYGYTF.

The V gene is TRBV25-1, the J gene TRBJ1-4; D gene ambiguous. Germline V CDR1 and CDR2: MGHDK, SYGVNS. The CDR3 loop spans 13 amino acids. Trimming left V 3 bases short and J 7 bases short, with 9 bases between. The CDR3 DNA reads TGTGCCAGCAGTGATCCAGGCAGTGAAAAACTGTTTTTT. Translation gives CASSDPGSEKLFF.

This sequence joins TRBV9 and TRBJ1-1, with D maybe TRBD1 (6 bases). Germline lookup yields CDR1 SGDLS and CDR2 YYNGEE. Trimming removed 0 bases at V and 8 bases at J, with 14 bases between. The CDR3 consists of 14 residues. The CDR3: CASSVAAGAREAFF. CDR3 nucleotides: TGTGCCAGCAGCGTAGCGGCGGGGGCGCGGGAAGCTTTCTTT.

This sequence joins TRBV7-8 and TRBJ2-7; 13 bases match TRBD2. Germline lookup yields CDR1 SGHVS and CDR2 FQNEAQ. The CDR3 loop spans 14 amino acids. V lost 7 bases and J lost 4; bases outside the gene matches: 4. CDR3 sequence: CASKLAGGPYEQYF. The CDR3 bases are TGTGCCAGCAAACTAGCGGGGGGGCCTTACGAGCAGTACTTC.

This rearrangement joins TRBV14 to TRBJ2-7; D gene uncertain. The CDR3 runs to 15 residues. Trimming left V 0 bases short and J 1 base short, with 10 bases between. Germline loops: CDR1 SGHDN, CDR2 FVKESK. This CDR3 is CASSQESRRSYEQYF. The CDR3 DNA reads TGTGCCAGCAGCCAAGAAAGTCGCAGGTCCTACGAGCAGTACTTC.

V is TRBV7-3 and J is TRBJ2-3, with a weak D call TRBD1 (6 bases). This CDR3 region has 16 residues. Trimming pared 4 bases from V and 4 bases from J, leaving 18 bases between. Germline CDR1 and CDR2: SGHTA and FQGTGA. The DNA for the CDR3 is TGTGCCAGCAGCTCTCTACAGGGATTGGGGGCAGATACGCAGTATTTT. The encoded protein is CASSSLQGLGADTQYF.

The chain is built from TRBV19 and TRBJ2-5; D remains unclear. CDR1 and CDR2 from the germline V gene are LNHDA and SQIVND (reference sequence). The ends were cut back, 6 bases at V and 2 bases at J, with 10 bases in the middle. This CDR3 spans 13 amino acids. CDR3 region: CASRYSSQETQYF. The CDR3 nucleotides are TGTGCCAGTAGATACAGTTCACAAGAGACCCAGTACTTC.

In its sample, this clone was seen a few times. The V gene is TRBV5-4, the J gene TRBJ2-5; D perhaps matches TRBD2 (7 bases). Looked up from germline, CDR1 is SGHNT and CDR2 is YYREEE (reference sequence). V shed 6 bases and J shed 5 bases, with 14 bases lying between them. The length of the CDR3 is 13 residues. The DNA for the CDR3 is TGTGCCAGCAAAACGGGGGGCAAGGAGACCCAGTACTTC. Translated: CASKTGGKETQYF.

This sequence joins TRBV4-2 and TRBJ2-7; 8 bases are a match to TRBD2. J lost 3 bases, V lost 4 bases, and 8 bases had no gene match. CDR3 size: 15 residues. The V gene's germline CDR1 is LGHNA and CDR2 YNFKEQ. Here the CDR3 DNA reads TGTGCCAGCAGCCGAGGAGCGGGGGCGAACTACGAGCAGTACTTC. This gives the protein CASSRGAGANYEQYF.

The chain links TRBV6-1 to TRBJ2-7, with 11 bases identical to TRBD2. Germline trimming cut 3 bases from V and 3 bases from J; bases unmatched to any gene: 1. This CDR3 comprises 14 residues. Germline CDR1 is MNHNS and CDR2 is SASEGT. Here the CDR3 reads CASSDSGRVYEQYF. The CDR3 DNA reads TGTGCCAGCAGTGATAGCGGGAGGGTCTACGAGCAGTACTTC.

This rearrangement joins TRBV7-3 to TRBJ2-1, with 11 bases that match TRBD2. The junction had 12 bases not matched to a gene; V was cut back by 4 bases and J by 10 bases. Germline CDR1 SGHTA, CDR2 FQGTGA. CDR3 length: 16 amino acids. As DNA, the CDR3 is TGTGCCAGCAGCTGGGGGACTAGCGGATATCAGGGAGAGCAGTTCTTC. Its protein is CASSWGTSGYQGEQFF.

This clone was observed a few times. The junction departs from the called germline gene at one end, perhaps through a read error. V is TRBV28 and J is TRBJ1-2, with 12 bases identical to TRBD1. This CDR3 spans 14 amino acids. The V gene's germline CDR1 is MDHEN and CDR2 SYDVKM. The CDR3 sequence is CASSLSRDRGRHLF. In nucleotides, the CDR3 is TGTGCCAGCAGTTTATCCCGGGACAGGGGGCGTCACCTCTTC.

This chain links TRBV28 with TRBJ2-5; D perhaps matches TRBD1 (6 bases). V shed 6 bases and J shed 0 bases, with 17 bases lying between them. The CDR3 consists of 16 residues. In germline, CDR1 is MDHEN, CDR2 SYDVKM. For the CDR3, the DNA is TGTGCCAGCAGCCTCTCGGTGGGGGCTCACCAAGAGACCCAGTACTTC. It yields the protein CASSLSVGAHQETQYF. The entire variable domain, with the rest obtained from reference TRBV28 and TRBJ2-5, is as follows: DVKVTQSSRYLVKRTGEKVFLECVQDMDHENMFWYRQDPGLGLRLIYFSYDVKMKEKGDIPEGYSVSREKKERFSLILESASTNQTSMYLCASSLSVGAHQETQYFGPGTRLLVL.

This rearrangement joins TRBV11-2 to TRBJ1-6; D is uncertain. From germline, CDR1 is SGHAT and CDR2 FQNNGV. V was shortened by 2 bases and J by 7 bases, with 12 bases between the two germline ends. This CDR3 is 15 amino acids long. The chain's CDR3 is CASSLSSVGNSPLHF. CDR3 DNA sequence: TGTGCCAGCAGCTTAAGTTCAGTGGGCAATTCACCCCTCCACTTT.

The chain links TRBV5-1 to TRBJ2-1, with 9 bases that match TRBD1. There are 15 residues in the CDR3. The junction had 10 bases not matched to a gene; V was cut back by 5 bases and J by 7 bases. CDR1 and CDR2 from the germline V gene are SGHRS and YFSETQ. CDR3 DNA sequence: TGCGCCAGCAGGCCCGTGGGACAGGGTGGAAATGAGCAGTTCTTC. Translating gives CASRPVGQGGNEQFF.

The chain couples TRBV7-9 to TRBJ2-7; D is possibly TRBD1 (6 bases). Trimming removed 2 bases at V and 1 base at J, with 9 bases between. CDR1 and CDR2 from the germline V gene are SEHNR and FQNEAQ (reference sequence). This CDR3 is 14 amino acids long. The CDR3 DNA is TGTGCCAGCAGCTTAAGGGACACGTCCTACGAGCAGTACTTC. Protein product: CASSLRDTSYEQYF.

The J gene is TRBJ1-5, the V gene TRBV7-9; no reliable D call. Germline V gene lookup returns CDR1 SEHNR and CDR2 FQNEAQ (reference sequence). The CDR3 is made up of 12 amino acids. The V and J ends lost 3 bases and 11 bases respectively, with 11 bases between them. This CDR3 reads CASSFRGLAQHF. The CDR3 nucleotides read TGTGCCAGCAGCTTTCGGGGTCTGGCCCAGCATTTT.

CDR3 in DNA: TGTGCCACCAATACTCTCGGTCCGAGCAATCAGCCCCAGCATTTT. Its translation: CATNTLGPSNQPQHF. V gene TRBV6-5 combines with J gene TRBJ1-5; D is ambiguous. The V gene's germline CDR1 is MNHEY and CDR2 SVGAGI. V was shortened by 10 bases and J by 1 base, with 17 bases between the two germline ends. This CDR3 comprises 15 residues.

The chain is built from TRBV7-3 and TRBJ2-1, with 7 bases that match TRBD2. The CDR3 spans 13 residues. V lost 7 bases, J lost 5 bases, and 5 bases stayed unmatched. CDR1 is SGHTA and CDR2 is FQGTGA in the germline V gene. The CDR3 nucleotides read TGTGCCAGCAAGAGCGGGACTAACAATGAGCAGTTCTTC. It specifies CASKSGTNNEQFF.